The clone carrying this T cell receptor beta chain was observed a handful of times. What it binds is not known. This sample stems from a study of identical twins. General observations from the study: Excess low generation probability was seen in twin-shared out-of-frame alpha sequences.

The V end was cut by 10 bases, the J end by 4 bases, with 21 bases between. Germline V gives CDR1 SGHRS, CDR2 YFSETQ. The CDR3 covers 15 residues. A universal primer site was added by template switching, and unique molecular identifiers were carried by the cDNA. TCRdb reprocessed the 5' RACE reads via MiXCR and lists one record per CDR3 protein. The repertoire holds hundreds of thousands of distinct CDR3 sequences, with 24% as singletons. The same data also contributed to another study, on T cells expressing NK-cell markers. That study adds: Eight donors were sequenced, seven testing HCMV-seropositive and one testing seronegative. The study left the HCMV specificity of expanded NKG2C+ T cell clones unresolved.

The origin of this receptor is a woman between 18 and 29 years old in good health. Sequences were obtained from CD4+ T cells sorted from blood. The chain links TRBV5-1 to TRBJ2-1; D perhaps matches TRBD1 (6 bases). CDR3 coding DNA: TGCGCCTCTGCCCCAGAAGACAGGCGGTACAATGAGCAGTTCTTC. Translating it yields CASAPEDRRYNEQFF. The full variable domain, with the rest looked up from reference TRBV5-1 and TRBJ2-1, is KAGVTQTPRYLIKTRGQQVTLSCSPISGHRSVSWYQQTPGQGLQFLFEYFSETQRNKGNFPGRFSGRQFSNSRSEMNVSTLELGDSALYLCASAPEDRRYNEQFFGPGTRLTVL.